The rows below give T cell receptor beta chains drawn from one sample of a study of blood T cell repertoires in COVID-19. Assay: immunoSEQ multiplex PCR; the TCRdb copy retains only in-frame clones and omits some. In the table there are 250,000 to 300,000 clones, roughly 89% of which are singletons. The material sequenced was peripheral blood. The source is a man aged 40-49 years with acute or convalescent COVID-19. Each CDR3 is given with its conserved first and last residue. Expanded clones get a size class; other rows say once, few or many, or leave the size out.

j_call clone_size v_call cdr3_aa
TRBJ2-1 NA TRBV7-3 CASSLTSGGEQFF
TRBJ1-6 NA TRBV9 CASSVEGGTINSPLHF
TRBJ1-2 few TRBV18 CASSPSFQGNYGYTF
TRBJ1-1 NA TRBV3-1/TRBV3-2 CASSQDWRGRGAFF
TRBJ1-2 NA TRBV5-4 CASSPPRGNYGYTF
TRBJ1-2 NA TRBV9 CASSVGWSGDYGYTF
TRBJ2-3 NA TRBV5-4 CASSFKTSGASRGTQYF
TRBJ1-1 NA TRBV28 CASSFGDRPNTEAFF
TRBJ2-7 NA TRBV4-2 CASSSRPGDEQYF
TRBJ1-1 NA TRBV7-8 CASSPRPGHRPPGAFF
TRBJ1-2 NA TRBV5-4 CASSSARTGGIDYGYTF
TRBJ2-7 NA TRBV7-9 CASRAGTALSYEQYF
TRBJ1-6 NA TRBV3-1/TRBV3-2 CASSQGLESPLHF
TRBJ1-2 NA TRBV9 CASSEFPNQVANGYTF
TRBJ1-1 once TRBV12-3/TRBV12-4 CASSSFTEAFF
TRBJ2-1 NA TRBV3-1/TRBV3-2 CASSQDLSLVRSHNEQFF
TRBJ1-4 NA TRBV6-5 CASSPTGANEKLFF
TRBJ1-2 NA TRBV5-4 CASSLGGAAGVEYGYTF
TRBJ1-2 few TRBV12-5 CASGLSQIPNYGYTF
TRBJ1-1 few TRBV18 CASSPPGGSTEAFF
TRBJ1-1 NA TRBV5-6 CASSSGTGAVNTEAFF
TRBJ2-2 NA TRBV3-1/TRBV3-2 CASSQQTRTGELFF
TRBJ2-1 NA TRBV12-5 CASGWGPLGGYNEQFF
TRBJ2-7 NA TRBV3-1/TRBV3-2 CASSRSGSYEQYF
TRBJ1-4 once TRBV6-2/TRBV6-3 CASSSLDGYGEKLFF
TRBJ2-3 NA TRBV19 CASRAPRTDTQYF
TRBJ1-1 NA TRBV5-1 CASSPGTGNTEAFF
TRBJ2-1 NA TRBV10-3 CAISDLLAGKSYNEQFF
TRBJ1-3 NA TRBV3-1/TRBV3-2 CASSPLLILGDISGNTIYF
TRBJ1-6 NA TRBV3-1/TRBV3-2 CASSQDQGNNSPLHF
TRBJ1-2 NA TRBV3-1/TRBV3-2 CASSLTGHGYTF
TRBJ2-3 NA TRBV4-2 CASSVPGLAGTDTQYF
TRBJ2-3 NA TRBV18 CASSPPTGDTQYF
TRBJ1-6 NA TRBV2 CASSDRPPLHF
TRBJ2-7 NA TRBV2 CASSARQGSVYEQYF
TRBJ1-5 NA TRBV21-1 CASSKSYEADQPQHF
TRBJ2-1 NA TRBV2 CASSAGGQGYEQFF
TRBJ1-5 NA TRBV19 CASSIERGQKPQHF
TRBJ1-5 NA TRBV19 CASSVGSGQINQPQHF
TRBJ2-1 NA TRBV4-2 CASSQGQGTYNEQFF
TRBJ2-2 NA TRBV19 CACSGGKYPGELFF
TRBJ1-5 NA TRBV24-1 CATSDSYRQGTGNQPQHF
TRBJ2-3 NA TRBV24-1 CATSSFYQGTDTQYF